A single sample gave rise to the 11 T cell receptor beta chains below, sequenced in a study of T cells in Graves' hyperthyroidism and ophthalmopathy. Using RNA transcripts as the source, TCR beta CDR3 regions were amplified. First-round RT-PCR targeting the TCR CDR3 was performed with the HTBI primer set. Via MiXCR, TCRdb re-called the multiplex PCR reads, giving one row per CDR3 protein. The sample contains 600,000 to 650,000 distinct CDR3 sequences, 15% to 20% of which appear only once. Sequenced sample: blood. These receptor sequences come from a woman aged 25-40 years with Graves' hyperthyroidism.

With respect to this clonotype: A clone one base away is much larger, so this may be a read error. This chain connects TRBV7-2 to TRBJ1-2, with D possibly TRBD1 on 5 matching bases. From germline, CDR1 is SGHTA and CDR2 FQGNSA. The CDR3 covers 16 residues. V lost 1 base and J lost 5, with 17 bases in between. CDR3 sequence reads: CASSLDRTRKEYGYTF. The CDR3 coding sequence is TGTGCCAGCAGCTTAGACCGGACAAGGAAAGAATATGGCTACACCTTC.

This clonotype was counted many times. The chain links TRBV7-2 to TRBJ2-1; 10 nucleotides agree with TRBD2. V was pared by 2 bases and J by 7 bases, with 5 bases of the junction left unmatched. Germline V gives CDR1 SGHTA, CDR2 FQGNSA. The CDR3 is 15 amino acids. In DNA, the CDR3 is TGTGCCAGCAGCTTATGGGTAGCGGGGGGAAATGAGCAGTTCTTC. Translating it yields CASSLWVAGGNEQFF.

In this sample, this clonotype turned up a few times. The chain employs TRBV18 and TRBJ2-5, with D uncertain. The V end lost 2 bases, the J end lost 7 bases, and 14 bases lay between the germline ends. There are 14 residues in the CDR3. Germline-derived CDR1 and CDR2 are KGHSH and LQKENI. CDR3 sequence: CASSPGQTVGTQYF. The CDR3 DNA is TGTGCCAGCTCACCAGGTCAGACCGTGGGGACCCAGTACTTC.

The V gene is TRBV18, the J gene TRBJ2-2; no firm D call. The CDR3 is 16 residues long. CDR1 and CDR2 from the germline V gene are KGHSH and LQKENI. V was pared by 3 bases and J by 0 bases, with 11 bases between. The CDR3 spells CASSPIGYPNTGELFF. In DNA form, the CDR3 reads TGTGCCAGCTCACCGATAGGGTACCCGAACACCGGGGAGCTGTTTTTT. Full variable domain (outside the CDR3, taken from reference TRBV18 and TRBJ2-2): NAGVMQNPRHLVRRRGQEARLRCSPMKGHSHVYWYRQLPEEGLKFMVYLQKENIIDESGMPKERFSAEFPKEGPSILRIQQVVRGDSAAYFCASSPIGYPNTGELFFGEGSRLTVL.

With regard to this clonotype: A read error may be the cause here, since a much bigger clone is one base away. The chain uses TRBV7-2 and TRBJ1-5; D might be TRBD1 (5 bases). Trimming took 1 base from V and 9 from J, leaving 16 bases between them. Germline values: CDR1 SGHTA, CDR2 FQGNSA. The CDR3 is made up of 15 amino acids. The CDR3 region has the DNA TGTGCCAGCAGCTTAGGCCAGGGCCGCCATCGGCCCCAGCATTTT. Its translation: CASSLGQGRHRPQHF. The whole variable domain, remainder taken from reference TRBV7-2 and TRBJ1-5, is GAGVSQSPSNKVTEKGKDVELRCDPISGHTALYWYRQSLGQGLEFLIYFQGNSAPDKSGLPSDRFSAERTGGSVSTLTIQRTQQEDSAVYLCASSLGQGRHRPQHFGDGTRLSIL.

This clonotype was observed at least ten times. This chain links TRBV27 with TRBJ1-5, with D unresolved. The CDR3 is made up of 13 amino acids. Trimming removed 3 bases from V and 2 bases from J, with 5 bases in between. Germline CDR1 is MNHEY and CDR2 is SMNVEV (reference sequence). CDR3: CASSFERNQPQHF. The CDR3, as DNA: TGTGCCAGCAGTTTTGAGCGCAATCAGCCCCAGCATTTT.

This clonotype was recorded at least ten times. CDR3 sequence reads: CASSFFYRAGGYGYTF. The CDR3 DNA sequence: TGTGCCAGCAGTTTTTTCTACAGGGCGGGAGGATATGGCTACACCTTC. The chain uses TRBV12-3 or TRBV12-4 and TRBJ1-2; D is possibly TRBD1 (6 bases). Trimming removed 3 bases at V and 5 bases at J, with 19 bases between. This CDR3 spans 16 amino acids.

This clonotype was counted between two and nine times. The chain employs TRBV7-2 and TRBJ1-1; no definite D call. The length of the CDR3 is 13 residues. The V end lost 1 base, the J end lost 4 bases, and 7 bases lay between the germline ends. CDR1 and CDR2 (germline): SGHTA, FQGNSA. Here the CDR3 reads CASSLVASTEAFF. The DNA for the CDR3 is TGTGCCAGCAGCTTAGTGGCTAGCACTGAAGCTTTCTTT.

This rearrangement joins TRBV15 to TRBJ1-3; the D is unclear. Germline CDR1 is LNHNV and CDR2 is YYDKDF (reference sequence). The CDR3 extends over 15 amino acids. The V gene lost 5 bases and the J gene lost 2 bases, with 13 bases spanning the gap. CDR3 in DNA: TGTGCCACCAGCGCCCACAGATCAACTGGAAACACCATATATTTT. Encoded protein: CATSAHRSTGNTIYF.

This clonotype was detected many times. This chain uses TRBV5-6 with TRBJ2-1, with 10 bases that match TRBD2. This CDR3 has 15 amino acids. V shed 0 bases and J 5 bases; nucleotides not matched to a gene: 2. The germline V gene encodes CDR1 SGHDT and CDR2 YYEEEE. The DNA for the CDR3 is TGTGCCAGCAGCTTGGGTAGCGGGAGGAACAATGAGCAGTTCTTC. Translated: CASSLGSGRNNEQFF.

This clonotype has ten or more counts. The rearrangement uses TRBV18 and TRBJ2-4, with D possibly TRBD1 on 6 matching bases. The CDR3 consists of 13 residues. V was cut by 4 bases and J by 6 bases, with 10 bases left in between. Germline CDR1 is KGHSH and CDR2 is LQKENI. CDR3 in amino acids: CASSQDSGNIQYF. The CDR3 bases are TGTGCCAGCTCACAGGACAGTGGAAACATTCAGTACTTC.